This passage covers 3 T cell receptor beta chains from one sample sequenced in a study of CD8+CD57+ T cells in acquired aplastic anemia. TCR beta VDJ combinations and CDR3 sequences were profiled from genomic DNA. TCRdb re-analysed the reads in MiXCR, keeping a single row per CDR3 protein. Here the sample spans some 200,000 distinct CDR3 sequences, roughly 50% being singletons. Patients sequenced had flow cytometry evidence of CD8+CD57+ cell expansion. The source material was sorted CD4+, CD8+, or CD8+CD57+ T cells (not recorded which) from PBMCs. These receptors were obtained from a human donor with aplastic anemia.

Turning to this clonotype: This may arise from a read error, as a much more abundant clone is one base away. The gene calls are TRBV7-3 and TRBJ2-3, with 8 bases matching TRBD2. The J segment lost 1 base and the V segment lost 2 bases, leaving 8 bases of the junction unmatched. This CDR3 contains 17 residues. The germline CDR1 and CDR2 sequences are SGHTA and FQGTGA. CDR3 sequence: CASSLYRSSGGTDTQYF. Here the CDR3 DNA reads TGTGCCAGCAGCTTATATAGGAGTAGCGGGGGCACAGATACGCAGTATTTT.

The chain links TRBV4-1 to TRBJ1-6; D gene ambiguous. CDR1 and CDR2 from the germline V gene are MGHRA and YSYEKL. The CDR3 sequence is 14 residues long. V was cut by 0 bases and J by 7 bases, with 7 bases left in between. DNA of the CDR3: TGCGCCAGCAGCCAAGAGGGCAGGAATTCACCCCTCCACTTT. This sequence encodes CASSQEGRNSPLHF.

This clonotype was counted many times. The chain has TRBV5-1 and TRBJ2-2; TRBD1 is a possible D gene (5 bases). The V end lost 0 bases, the J end lost 4 bases, and 7 bases lay between the germline ends. The germline CDR1 and CDR2 sequences are SGHRS and YFSETQ. The CDR3 runs 14 residues. DNA of the CDR3: TGCGCCAGCAGCTTGGGACAGTTCACCGGGGAGCTGTTTTTT. This codes for CASSLGQFTGELFF.